The 12 T cell receptor beta chains reported below all come from one sample, sequenced in a study of lymphopenia after photon versus proton radiotherapy. Sequencing was performed with immunoSEQ multiplex PCR; in TCRdb, only in-frame clones are kept and a portion is missing. The table lists 65,000 to 75,000 clones, 87% of them singletons. The sequenced sample was peripheral blood, obtained from a patient treated with proton-based radiotherapy. The receptors stem from a man aged 80 or over with esophageal cancer.

The V and J genes are TRBV19 and TRBJ1-1; D remains ambiguous. V lost 9 bases and J 2 bases, leaving 13 bases between the germline ends. The germline V gene encodes CDR1 LNHDA and CDR2 SQIVND (reference sequence). The CDR3 runs 13 residues. CDR3 residues: CASAWTDNTEAFF. CDR3 bases: TGTGCCAGCGCCTGGACGGATAACACTGAAGCTTTCTTT.

This chain links TRBV7-2 with TRBJ2-1; tentative D call: TRBD2 (7 bases). The CDR3 extends over 15 amino acids. Trimming stripped 5 bases from V and 3 bases from J, with 14 bases between. Germline V gene lookup returns CDR1 SGHTA and CDR2 FQGNSA. For the CDR3, the DNA is TGTGCCAGCAGCCGGGGGGCGCCCGTCTACAATGAGCAGTTCTTC. Translated, it gives CASSRGAPVYNEQFF.

V usage is TRBV19 and J usage is TRBJ2-5; D possibly corresponds to TRBD1 (6 bases). V was cut by 5 bases and J by 5 bases, with 15 bases left in between. The CDR3 consists of 14 residues. CDR1 is LNHDA, CDR2 SQIVND, per germline (reference sequence). CDR3 in amino acids: CASSYRGTKETQYF. CDR3 DNA sequence: TGTGCCAGTAGTTATCGTGGGACAAAGGAGACCCAGTACTTC. Together with reference TRBV19 and TRBJ2-5, the CDR3 gives the full variable domain: DGGITQSPKYLFRKEGQNVTLSCEQNLNHDAMYWYRQDPGQGLRLIYYSQIVNDFQKGDIAEGYSVSREKKESFPLTVTSAQKNPTAFYLCASSYRGTKETQYFGPGTRLLVL.

The V gene is TRBV5-6, the J gene TRBJ2-7, with D tentatively TRBD2 (7 bases). V was trimmed by 3 bases and J by 3 bases, leaving 22 bases between them. The CDR3 has 17 residues. CDR1 and CDR2 from the germline V gene are SGHDT and YYEEEE. The CDR3 spells CASSSFALGRGHYEQYF. The CDR3 DNA is TGTGCCAGCAGCTCCTTTGCCCTCGGGCGGGGGCACTACGAGCAGTACTTC.

Comment on this clone: Additional DNA sequences in this sample encode the identical CDR3. The chain employs TRBV5-1 and TRBJ2-7; TRBD2 is a possible D gene (6 bases). In germline, CDR1 is SGHRS, CDR2 YFSETQ. The ends were cut back, 0 bases at V and 7 bases at J, with 8 bases in the middle. CDR3 length: 12 residues. CDR3 residues: CASSLDGGEQYF. CDR3 nucleotide sequence: TGCGCCAGCAGCTTGGATGGGGGGGAGCAGTACTTC.

V gene TRBV5-5 combines with J gene TRBJ2-5; D is ambiguous. CDR3 length: 13 amino acids. V shed 0 bases and J shed 3 bases, with 6 bases lying between them. CDR1 is SGHKS and CDR2 is YYEKEE in the germline V gene (reference sequence). The CDR3 protein is CASSLVGKETQYF. CDR3 bases: TGTGCCAGCAGCTTGGTAGGGAAAGAGACCCAGTACTTC.

The chain joins TRBV27 to TRBJ1-6; the D gene is possibly TRBD1 (5 bases). Germline CDR1 and CDR2: MNHEY and SMNVEV (reference sequence). The length of the CDR3 is 16 residues. V was cut by 6 bases and J by 9 bases, with 21 bases left in between. In nucleotides, the CDR3 is TGTGCCAGCAGCCTCCTCGGCGGGGGATTGACTTCACCCCTCCACTTT. Translation gives CASSLLGGGLTSPLHF.

This clone appeared a single time. This sequence joins TRBV18 and TRBJ2-2, with D possibly matching TRBD1 (5 bases). The germline V gene has CDR1 KGHSH and CDR2 LQKENI. This CDR3 is 13 amino acids long. The V end lost 1 base, the J end lost 10 bases, and 10 bases lay between the germline ends. For the CDR3, the DNA is TGTGCCAGCTCACCACAGACAGTTAAGGAGCTGTTTTTT. Its translation is CASSPQTVKELFF.

This sequence joins TRBV5-6 and TRBJ1-6; no definite D call. Looked up from germline, CDR1 is SGHDT and CDR2 is YYEEEE. V was shortened by 0 bases and J by 7 bases, with 8 bases between the two germline ends. CDR3 length: 14 residues. CDR3 sequence: CASSLAGENSPLHF. In nucleotides, the CDR3 is TGTGCCAGCAGCTTGGCCGGGGAAAATTCACCCCTCCACTTT.

The chain employs TRBV4-2 and TRBJ1-2; 7 nucleotides match TRBD1. V was clipped by 5 bases and J by 2 bases; unmatched bases: 11. This CDR3 contains 16 residues. CDR1 LGHNA and CDR2 YNFKEQ come from the germline V gene. The CDR3 loop reads CASSSRLGQENYGYTF. CDR3 DNA: TGTGCCAGCAGCTCCCGTCTAGGACAGGAGAACTATGGCTACACCTTC.

The V and J genes are TRBV19 and TRBJ1-2, with 7 bases fitting TRBD1. Germline-derived CDR1 and CDR2 are LNHDA and SQIVND (reference sequence). The junction had 2 bases not matched to a gene; V was cut back by 5 bases and J by 5 bases. The CDR3 contains 12 residues. CDR3 sequence: CASSQGGYGYTF. The CDR3 coding sequence is TGTGCCAGTAGTCAGGGGGGGTATGGCTACACCTTC.

The rearrangement uses TRBV9 and TRBJ1-5; D is unclear. V gave up 10 bases and J gave up 5 bases, with 13 bases separating them. The CDR3 runs 12 residues. CDR1 is SGDLS, CDR2 YYNGEE, per germline. DNA for the CDR3: TGTGCCCGCTTTATCTTCCATCAGCCCCAGCATTTT. It is translated as CARFIFHQPQHF.